These 8 T cell receptor beta chains came from one sample sequenced in a study of blood T cell repertoires in COVID-19. Generated by immunoSEQ multiplex PCR, the TCRdb table keeps only in-frame clones and is missing some. The sample shows about 220,000 clones, 84% of them seen only once. What was sequenced was peripheral blood. These receptors came from a woman aged 55-70 years with acute or convalescent COVID-19.

This chain connects TRBV2 to TRBJ2-1; 11 positions match TRBD2. Germline V gene sequence: CDR1 SNHLY, CDR2 FYNNEI. The CDR3 runs to 16 residues. The ends lost 5 bases at V and 3 bases at J; junction bases unmatched: 6. The CDR3 DNA reads TGTGCCAGCAGTCCAACTAGCGGGGGCTTCTACAATGAGCAGTTCTTC. Amino acids: CASSPTSGGFYNEQFF. Variable domain in full (rest from reference TRBV2 and TRBJ2-1): EPEVTQTPSHQVTQMGQEVILRCVPISNHLYFYWYRQILGQKVEFLVSFYNNEISEKSEIFDDQFSVERPDGSNFTLKIRSTKLEDSAMYFCASSPTSGGFYNEQFFGPGTRLTVL.

This clone is a singleton in its sample. The V call is TRBV2, the J call TRBJ1-4, with D tentatively TRBD1 (6 bases). V was trimmed by 5 bases and J by 3 bases, leaving 13 bases between them. Germline loops: CDR1 SNHLY, CDR2 FYNNEI. The CDR3 is made up of 15 amino acids. The CDR3 sequence is CASSRDRPPNEKLFF. The CDR3 bases are TGTGCCAGCAGTCGTGACAGGCCCCCTAATGAAAAACTGTTTTTT.

This sequence joins TRBV6-5 and TRBJ2-5; D not resolved. CDR1 is MNHEY and CDR2 is SVGAGI in the germline V gene. The length of the CDR3 is 16 residues. Trimming cost V 2 bases and J 3 bases, with 16 bases left between them. Here the CDR3 DNA reads TGTGCCAGCAGTTACGTGGTCCTCCGCGATAAAGAGACCCAGTACTTC. The encoded protein is CASSYVVLRDKETQYF.

This sequence joins TRBV9 and TRBJ1-4; no clear D. Trimming stripped 4 bases from V and 0 bases from J, with 13 bases between. Germline lookup yields CDR1 SGDLS and CDR2 YYNGEE. The CDR3 length is 16 residues. CDR3 amino acids: CASSRSSLATNEKLFF. CDR3 nucleotides: TGTGCCAGCAGCCGTTCCTCTTTAGCAACTAATGAAAAACTGTTTTTT.

This clone showed up just a few times. The J gene is TRBJ1-1, the V gene TRBV9; no clear D. The V end lost 1 base, the J end lost 3 bases, and 7 bases lay between the germline ends. The germline CDR1 and CDR2 sequences are SGDLS and YYNGEE. The CDR3 contains 13 residues. The CDR3 loop is CASSVLYYTEAFF. The DNA for the CDR3 is TGTGCCAGCAGCGTACTCTACTACACTGAAGCTTTCTTT.

This rearrangement joins TRBV6-5 to TRBJ1-2; 8 bases fit TRBD1. From germline, CDR1 is MNHEY and CDR2 SVGAGI. CDR3 length: 16 residues. The ends lost 0 bases at V and 5 bases at J; junction bases unmatched: 8. The CDR3 sequence is CASSYSNQGARYGYTF. Here the CDR3 DNA reads TGTGCCAGCAGTTACTCTAATCAGGGGGCAAGATATGGCTACACCTTC.

In the case of this clone: This same CDR3 is encoded by further DNA sequences in the sample. The chain is built from TRBV11-2 and TRBJ2-2; tentatively, D is TRBD2 (7 bases). The CDR3 contains 15 residues. Germline V gene lookup returns CDR1 SGHAT and CDR2 FQNNGV. The V and J ends lost 0 bases and 4 bases respectively, with 9 bases between them. Here the CDR3 DNA reads TGTGCCAGCAGCTTAGAGGGGGGGCGCACCGGGGAGCTGTTTTTT. Residues: CASSLEGGRTGELFF. Full variable domain (outside the CDR3, taken from reference TRBV11-2 and TRBJ2-2): EAGVAQSPRYKIIEKRQSVAFWCNPISGHATLYWYQQILGQGPKLLIQFQNNGVVDDSQLPKDRFSAERLKGVDSTLKIQPAKLEDSAVYLCASSLEGGRTGELFFGEGSRLTVL.

The V call is TRBV11-2, the J call TRBJ1-1, with TRBD1 identical over 10 bases. CDR3 size: 14 residues. Trimming removed 5 bases from V and 7 bases from J; junction bases left unmatched: 7. Germline CDR1 SGHAT, CDR2 FQNNGV. The CDR3 sequence is CASSGGTGENEAFF. Here the CDR3 DNA reads TGTGCCAGCAGCGGTGGGACAGGGGAGAATGAAGCTTTCTTT.